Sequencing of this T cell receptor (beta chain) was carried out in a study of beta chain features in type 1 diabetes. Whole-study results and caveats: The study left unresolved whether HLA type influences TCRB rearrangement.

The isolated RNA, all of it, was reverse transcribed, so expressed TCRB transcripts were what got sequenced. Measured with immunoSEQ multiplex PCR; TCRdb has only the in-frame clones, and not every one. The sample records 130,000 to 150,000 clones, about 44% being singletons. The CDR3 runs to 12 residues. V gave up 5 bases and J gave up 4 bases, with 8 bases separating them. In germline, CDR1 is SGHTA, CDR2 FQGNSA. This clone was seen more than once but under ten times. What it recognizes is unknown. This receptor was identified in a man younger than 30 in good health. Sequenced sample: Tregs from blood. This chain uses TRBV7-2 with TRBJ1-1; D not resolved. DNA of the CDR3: TGTGCCAGCAGCCGCCGGGGCACTGAAGCTTTCTTT. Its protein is CASSRRGTEAFF.